This TCR beta chain was identified during a study of T cell repertoires in cytomegalovirus infection. Study results and caveats: Totalled public TCR beta family frequency picked out people who carried CMV plus the relevant HLA.

As for this clonotype: The antigen is undetermined.

The V gene lost 0 bases and the J gene lost 3 bases, with 6 bases spanning the gap. This CDR3 is built from 13 residues. Germline V gene sequence: CDR1 SQVTM, CDR2 ANQGSEA. One entry per CDR3 protein, called by TCRdb with MiXCR from the reads. Of some 900,000 distinct CDR3 sequences listed, less than 35% are singletons. This chain connects TRBV29-1 to TRBJ2-1, with D unresolved. This TCR derives from a human donor in good health (CMV status not recorded). Some clones in this sample may be carry-over from other donors' samples. The sequenced sample was cultured CD8+ T cells from PBMCs, obtained from culture after CMV antigen stimulation. CDR3 nucleotide sequence: TGCAGCGTTGAAGATATTGACTACAATGAGCAGTTCTTC. Translating gives CSVEDIDYNEQFF.